This T cell receptor beta chain was recorded in a study of blood T cell repertoires in COVID-19. Looking at the study overall: Sites across the United States, Italy and Spain contributed samples from acute and convalescent COVID-19. Sample material is recorded as cDNA or gDNA derived from T cells, B-cell-depleted T cells, or PBMCs.

Authors' processing steps: Quantification of nucleated cells was approximated via reference gene primer amplification. The data were produced by immunoSEQ multiplex PCR, yet TCRdb's version contains in-frame clones alone and is incomplete. That table gives V, J and clone size, and the DNA gave D and trimming. The sample contains approximately 200,000 clones, roughly 80% of which appear only once. V gave up 5 bases and J gave up 5 bases, with 13 bases separating them. CDR1 SGHRS and CDR2 YFSETQ come from the germline V gene. The length of the CDR3 is 13 residues. The sequence came from a woman aged 50 to 60 with acute or convalescent COVID-19. The source material was peripheral blood. The rearrangement links TRBV5-1 to TRBJ1-1, with a possible D match to TRBD1 (6 bases). The chain's CDR3 is CASSDQGRTEAFF. The DNA of the CDR3 is TGCGCCAGCAGTGACCAGGGGAGAACTGAAGCTTTCTTT.